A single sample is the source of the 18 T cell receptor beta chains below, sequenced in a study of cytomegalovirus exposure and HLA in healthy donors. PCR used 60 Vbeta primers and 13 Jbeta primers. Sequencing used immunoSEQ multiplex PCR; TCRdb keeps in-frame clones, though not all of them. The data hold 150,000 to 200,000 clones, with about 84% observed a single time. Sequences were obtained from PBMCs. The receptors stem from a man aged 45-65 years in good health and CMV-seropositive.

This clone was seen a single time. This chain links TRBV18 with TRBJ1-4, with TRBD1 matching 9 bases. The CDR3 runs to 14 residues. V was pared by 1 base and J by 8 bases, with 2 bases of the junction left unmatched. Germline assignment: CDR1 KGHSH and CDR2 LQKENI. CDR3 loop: CASSPLGQGEKLFF. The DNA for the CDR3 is TGTGCCAGCTCACCACTGGGACAGGGAGAAAAACTGTTTTTT. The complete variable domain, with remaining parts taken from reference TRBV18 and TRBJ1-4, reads NAGVMQNPRHLVRRRGQEARLRCSPMKGHSHVYWYRQLPEEGLKFMVYLQKENIIDESGMPKERFSAEFPKEGPSILRIQQVVRGDSAAYFCASSPLGQGEKLFFGSGTQLSVL.

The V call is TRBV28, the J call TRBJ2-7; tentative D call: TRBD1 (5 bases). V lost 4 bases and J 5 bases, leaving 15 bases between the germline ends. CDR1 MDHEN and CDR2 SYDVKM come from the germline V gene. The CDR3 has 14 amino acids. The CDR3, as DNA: TGTGCCAGCAGTTCCACAGGAGTGGTTCACGAGCAGTACTTC. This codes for CASSSTGVVHEQYF.

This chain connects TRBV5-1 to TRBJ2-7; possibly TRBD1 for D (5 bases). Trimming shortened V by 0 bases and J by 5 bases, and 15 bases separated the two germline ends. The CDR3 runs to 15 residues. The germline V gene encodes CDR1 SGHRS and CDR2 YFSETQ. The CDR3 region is CASSLGDSAPDEQYF. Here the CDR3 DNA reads TGCGCCAGCAGCTTGGGAGACAGTGCCCCCGACGAGCAGTACTTC.

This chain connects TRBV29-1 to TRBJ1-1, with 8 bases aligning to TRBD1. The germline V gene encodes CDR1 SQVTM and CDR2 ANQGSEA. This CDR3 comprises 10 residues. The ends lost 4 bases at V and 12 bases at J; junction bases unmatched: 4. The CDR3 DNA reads TGCAGCGTTGGAACAGGGGGGTCTTTCTTT. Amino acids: CSVGTGGSFF.

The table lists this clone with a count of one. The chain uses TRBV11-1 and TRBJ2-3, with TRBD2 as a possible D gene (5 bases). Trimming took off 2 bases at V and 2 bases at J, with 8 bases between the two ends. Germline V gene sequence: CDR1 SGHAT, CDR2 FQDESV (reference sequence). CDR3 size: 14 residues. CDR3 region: CASSLSGSTDTQYF. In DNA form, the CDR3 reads TGTGCCAGCAGCTTATCGGGATCCACAGATACGCAGTATTTT.

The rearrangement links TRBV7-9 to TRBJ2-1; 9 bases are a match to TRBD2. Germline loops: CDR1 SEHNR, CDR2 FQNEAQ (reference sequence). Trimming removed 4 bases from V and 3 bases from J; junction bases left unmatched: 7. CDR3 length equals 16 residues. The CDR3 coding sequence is TGTGCCAGCAGCTCGGGACTAGCTCAAAACTACAATGAGCAGTTCTTC. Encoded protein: CASSSGLAQNYNEQFF.

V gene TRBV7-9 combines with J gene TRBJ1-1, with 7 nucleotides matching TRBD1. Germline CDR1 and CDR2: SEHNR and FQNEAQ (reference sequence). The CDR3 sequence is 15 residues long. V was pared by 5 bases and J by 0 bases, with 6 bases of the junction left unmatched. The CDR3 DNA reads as TGTGCCAGCAGCAAAGCGACAGGGATGAACACTGAAGCTTTCTTT. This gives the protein CASSKATGMNTEAFF.

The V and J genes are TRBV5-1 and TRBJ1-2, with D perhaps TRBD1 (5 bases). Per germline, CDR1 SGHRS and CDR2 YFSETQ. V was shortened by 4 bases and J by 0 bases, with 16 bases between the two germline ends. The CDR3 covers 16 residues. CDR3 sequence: CASSPIPGQANYGYTF. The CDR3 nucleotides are TGCGCCAGCAGCCCCATCCCCGGACAAGCTAACTATGGCTACACCTTC.

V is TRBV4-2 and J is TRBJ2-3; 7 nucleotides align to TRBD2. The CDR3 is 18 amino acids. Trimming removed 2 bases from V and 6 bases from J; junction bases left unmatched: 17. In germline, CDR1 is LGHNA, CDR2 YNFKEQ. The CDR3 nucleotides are TGTGCCAGCAGCCAAACAGCCTTGGGGGGAGGGCCAAGGGATACGCAGTATTTT. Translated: CASSQTALGGGPRDTQYF.

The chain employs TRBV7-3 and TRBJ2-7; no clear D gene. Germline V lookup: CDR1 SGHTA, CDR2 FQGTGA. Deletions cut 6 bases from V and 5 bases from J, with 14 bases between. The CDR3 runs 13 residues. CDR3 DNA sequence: TGTGCCAGCAGTCTCGGGTTCCTCAACGAGCAGTACTTC. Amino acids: CASSLGFLNEQYF.

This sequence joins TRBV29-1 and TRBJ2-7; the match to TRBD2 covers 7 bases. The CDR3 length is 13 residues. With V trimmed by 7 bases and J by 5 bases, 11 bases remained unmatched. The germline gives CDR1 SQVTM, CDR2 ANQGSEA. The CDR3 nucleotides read TGCAGCGGCGGAAGCCTACGGGGGGACGAGCAGTACTTC. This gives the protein CSGGSLRGDEQYF.

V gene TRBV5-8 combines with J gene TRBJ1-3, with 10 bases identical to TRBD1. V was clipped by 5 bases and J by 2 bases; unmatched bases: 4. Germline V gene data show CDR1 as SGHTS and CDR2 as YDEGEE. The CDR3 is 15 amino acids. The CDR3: CASSSGTGAGNTIYF. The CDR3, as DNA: TGTGCCAGCAGTTCCGGGACAGGGGCTGGAAACACCATATATTTT.

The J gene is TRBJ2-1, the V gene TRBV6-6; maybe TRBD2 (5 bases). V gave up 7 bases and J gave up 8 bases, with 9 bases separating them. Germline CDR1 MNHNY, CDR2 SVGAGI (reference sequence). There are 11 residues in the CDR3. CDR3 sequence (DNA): TGTGCCAGCACCGGGAACGATGAGCAGTTCTTC. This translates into CASTGNDEQFF.

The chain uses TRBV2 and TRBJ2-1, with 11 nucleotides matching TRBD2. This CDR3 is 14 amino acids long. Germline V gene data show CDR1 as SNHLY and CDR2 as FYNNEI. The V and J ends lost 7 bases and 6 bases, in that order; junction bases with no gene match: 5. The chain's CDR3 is CASTRLAGPNEQFF. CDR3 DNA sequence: TGTGCCAGCACGAGACTAGCGGGGCCCAATGAGCAGTTCTTC.

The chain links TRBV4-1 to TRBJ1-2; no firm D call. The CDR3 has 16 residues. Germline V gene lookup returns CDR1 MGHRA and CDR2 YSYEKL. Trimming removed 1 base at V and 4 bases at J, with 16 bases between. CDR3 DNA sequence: TGCGCCAGCAGCCAAGCTGCCAGCGCCCCTGTCTATGGCTACACCTTC. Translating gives CASSQAASAPVYGYTF.

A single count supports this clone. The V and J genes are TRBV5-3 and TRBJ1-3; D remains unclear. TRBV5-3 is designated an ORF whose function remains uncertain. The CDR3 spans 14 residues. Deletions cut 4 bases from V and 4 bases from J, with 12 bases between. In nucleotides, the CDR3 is TGTGCCAGAAGCCTGTCCACCCGGGGAAACACCATATATTTT. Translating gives CARSLSTRGNTIYF.

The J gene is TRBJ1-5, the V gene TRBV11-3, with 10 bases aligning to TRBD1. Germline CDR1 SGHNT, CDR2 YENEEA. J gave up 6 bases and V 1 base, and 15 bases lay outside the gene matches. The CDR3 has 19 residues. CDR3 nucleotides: TGTGCCAGCAGCTTAGGAGATAAGACAGGGGGCCCTTGTACTCAGCCCCAGCATTTT. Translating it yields CASSLGDKTGGPCTQPQHF. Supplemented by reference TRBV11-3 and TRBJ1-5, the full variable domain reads EAGVVQSPRYKIIEKKQPVAFWCNPISGHNTLYWYLQNLGQGPELLIRYENEEAVDDSQLPKDRFSAERLKGVDSTLKIQPAELGDSAVYLCASSLGDKTGGPCTQPQHFGDGTRLSIL.

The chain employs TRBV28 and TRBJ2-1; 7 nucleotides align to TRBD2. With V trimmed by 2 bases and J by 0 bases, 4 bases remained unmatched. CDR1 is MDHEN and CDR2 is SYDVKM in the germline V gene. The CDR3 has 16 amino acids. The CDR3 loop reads CASSLTRGSSYNEQFF. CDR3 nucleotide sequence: TGTGCCAGCAGTTTAACGCGGGGGAGCTCCTACAATGAGCAGTTCTTC.